One sample yielded the 4 T cell receptor beta chains listed below, sequenced in a study of T cells in Graves' hyperthyroidism and ophthalmopathy. Amplified TCR beta CDR3 regions came from RNA transcripts. Primed by the HTBI set, a first-round RT-PCR was run on the TCR CDR3. TCRdb re-called the multiplex PCR reads with MiXCR, one entry per CDR3 protein. Here the sample spans around 520,000 distinct CDR3 sequences, roughly 25% being singletons. Sequencing input: blood. All receptors derive from a young woman with Graves' ophthalmopathy.

This clonotype was seen more than once but under ten times. V and J are TRBV28 and TRBJ2-7, with D possibly matching TRBD1 (6 bases). Germline V gene sequence: CDR1 MDHEN, CDR2 SYDVKM. This CDR3 has 14 residues. Trimming shortened V by 4 bases and J by 2 bases, and 12 bases separated the two germline ends. Here the CDR3 reads CASSSGTSTYEQYF. CDR3 sequence (DNA): TGTGCCAGCAGTTCCGGGACATCGACCTACGAGCAGTACTTC.

This clonotype showed up many times. The chain carries TRBV7-8 and TRBJ1-1; possible D gene TRBD1, 6 bases. The CDR3 is 16 residues long. The V gene's germline CDR1 is SGHVS and CDR2 FQNEAQ. Trimming removed 2 bases at V and 4 bases at J, with 17 bases between. CDR3 in amino acids: CASSLTMPGGATEAFF. CDR3 bases: TGTGCCAGCAGCTTAACGATGCCGGGGGGGGCCACTGAAGCTTTCTTT.

In its sample, this clonotype was seen many times. The V and J genes are TRBV4-1 and TRBJ1-5, with TRBD1 matching over 10 bases. V was pared by 4 bases and J by 3 bases, with 6 bases of the junction left unmatched. Germline V gene lookup returns CDR1 MGHRA and CDR2 YSYEKL. The CDR3 runs to 16 residues. This CDR3 reads CASSRGTGDPNQPQHF. Here the CDR3 DNA reads TGCGCCAGCAGCCGTGGGACAGGGGATCCCAATCAGCCCCAGCATTTT.

This clonotype was counted ten times or more. This sequence joins TRBV6-5 and TRBJ1-2, with D possibly being TRBD1 (5 bases). Between the trimmed V and J ends, which lost 2 bases and 4 bases, there was a span of 11 bases. Germline loops: CDR1 MNHEY, CDR2 SVGAGI. This CDR3 is built from 14 residues. CDR3 bases: TGTGCCAGCAGTTACCTTGCAGGGCCCTATGGCTACACCTTC. The encoded protein is CASSYLAGPYGYTF.